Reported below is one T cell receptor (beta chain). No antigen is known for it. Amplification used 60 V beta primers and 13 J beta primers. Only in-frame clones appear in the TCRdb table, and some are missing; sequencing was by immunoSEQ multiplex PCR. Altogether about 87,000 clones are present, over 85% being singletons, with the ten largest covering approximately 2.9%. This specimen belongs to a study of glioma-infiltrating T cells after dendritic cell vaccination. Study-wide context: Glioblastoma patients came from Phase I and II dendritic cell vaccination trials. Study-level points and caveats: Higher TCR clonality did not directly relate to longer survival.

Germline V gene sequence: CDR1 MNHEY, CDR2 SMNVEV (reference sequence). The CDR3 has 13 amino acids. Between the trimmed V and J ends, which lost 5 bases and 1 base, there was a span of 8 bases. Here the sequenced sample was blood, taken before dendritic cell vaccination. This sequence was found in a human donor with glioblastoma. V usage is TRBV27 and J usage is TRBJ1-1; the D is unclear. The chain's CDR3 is CASSPVQNTEAFF. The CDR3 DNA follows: TGTGCCAGCAGTCCGGTTCAGAACACTGAAGCTTTCTTT.